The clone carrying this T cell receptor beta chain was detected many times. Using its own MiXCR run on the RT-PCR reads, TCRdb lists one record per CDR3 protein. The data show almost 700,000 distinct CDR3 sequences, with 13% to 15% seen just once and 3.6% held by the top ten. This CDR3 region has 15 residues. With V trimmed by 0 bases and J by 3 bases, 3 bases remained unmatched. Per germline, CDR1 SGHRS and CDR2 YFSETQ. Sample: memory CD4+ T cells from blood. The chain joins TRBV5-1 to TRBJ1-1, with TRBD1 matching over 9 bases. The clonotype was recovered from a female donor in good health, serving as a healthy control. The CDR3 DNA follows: TGCGCCAGCAGCTTGGATGGACAGGGGCACACTGAAGCTTTCTTT. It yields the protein CASSLDGQGHTEAFF.